The source of this T cell receptor (beta chain) is a study of persistence of HIV-infected CD4 T cells. Across the study: Suppressive ART had lasted a median of roughly eight years. Study-level findings and limits: Within sorted populations, more oligoclonal TCRs accompanied more oligoclonal proviruses.

The immunoSEQ assay was version 4, run in survey mode. Here immunoSEQ multiplex PCR was the method, and the copy in TCRdb shows in-frame clones only, minus some. Of approximately 15,000 clones listed, roughly 70% were seen once; the top ten hold about a sixth. Cells were stimulated with CMV-infected fibroblast lysates at 10 ug/mL. CD4+ T cells upregulating both CD40 ligand and CD69 were sorted as responding cells. Plasma HIV-1 RNA stayed below 50 copies/mL for at least 4 years. PBMCs were depleted of CD8+ T cells before stimulation. In this sample, this clone turned up a few times. Its cognate antigen is unknown. With V trimmed by 10 bases and J by 7 bases, 7 bases remained unmatched. The germline CDR1 and CDR2 sequences are ENHRY and SYGVKD. The CDR3 covers 11 residues.

The V call is TRBV10-3, the J call TRBJ2-7; 7 nucleotides match TRBD1. The material was CD4+ T cells sorted from PBMCs after roughly 20-hour stimulation, obtained from a patient who received antiretroviral therapy. This TCR was recovered from an adult man with HIV who was CMV-seropositive. Here the CDR3 reads CATGTAGEQYF. Written as DNA, the CDR3 is TGTGCCACCGGGACAGCAGGGGAGCAGTACTTC.